This is a list of T cell receptor beta chains from one sample in a study of T cells in Graves' hyperthyroidism and ophthalmopathy. TCRdb re-analysed the multiplex PCR reads in MiXCR, keeping a single row per CDR3 protein. The data hold 700,000 or so distinct CDR3 sequences, with around 15% observed a single time. Sequencing was performed on blood. The receptors stem from a woman aged 45-65 years with Graves' ophthalmopathy. Each CDR3 is given with its conserved first and last residue. A D gene is named only where the DNA matches it firmly. Sizes are listed as once, few, many, or a class for an expanded clone.

D gene: TRBD2; J gene: TRBJ2-6; clone size: many; V gene: TRBV28; CDR3 protein: CASLGGGAGSGANVLTF; CDR3 DNA: TGTGCCAGCCTCGGGGGGGGCGCCGGTTCTGGGGCCAACGTCCTGACTTTC
D gene: TRBD1; J gene: TRBJ2-7; clone size: many; V gene: TRBV3-1; CDR3 protein: CASSQDRGQDYEQYF; CDR3 DNA: TGTGCCAGCAGCCAAGATCGGGGACAGGACTACGAGCAGTACTTC
D gene: NA; J gene: TRBJ2-5; clone size: many; V gene: TRBV18; CDR3 protein: CASSPQGAQETQYF; CDR3 DNA: TGTGCCAGCTCACCTCAGGGCGCCCAAGAGACCCAGTACTTC
D gene: TRBD2; J gene: TRBJ2-3; clone size: many; V gene: TRBV7-9; CDR3 protein: CASSQTSGPDTQYF; CDR3 DNA: TGTGCCAGCAGCCAGACTAGCGGGCCAGATACGCAGTATTTT
D gene: NA; J gene: TRBJ2-3; clone size: many; V gene: TRBV7-9; CDR3 protein: CASSPTSSDTQYF; CDR3 DNA: TGTGCCAGCAGCCCGACCTCCTCGGATACGCAGTATTTT
D gene: TRBD2; J gene: TRBJ2-3; clone size: few; V gene: TRBV7-9; CDR3 protein: CASSQTSGVSTDTQYF; CDR3 DNA: TGCGCCAGCAGCCAGACTAGCGGCGTTAGCACAGATACGCAGTATTTT
D gene: NA; J gene: TRBJ2-1; clone size: few; V gene: TRBV7-3; CDR3 protein: CASSFSSVEEQFF; CDR3 DNA: TGTGCCAGCAGCTTTTCATCGGTTGAAGAGCAGTTCTTC
D gene: TRBD1; J gene: TRBJ2-6; clone size: many; V gene: TRBV7-8; CDR3 protein: CASSSGTGSSGANVLTF; CDR3 DNA: TGTGCCAGCAGCTCCGGGACAGGCAGCTCTGGGGCCAACGTCCTGACTTTC
D gene: NA; J gene: TRBJ2-7; clone size: many; V gene: TRBV3-1; CDR3 protein: CASGRRSSSYEQYF; CDR3 DNA: TGTGCCAGCGGGAGGCGGAGCAGTTCCTACGAGCAGTACTTC
D gene: TRBD2; J gene: TRBJ2-1; clone size: many; V gene: TRBV5-1; CDR3 protein: CASSLISWTSGNFNEQFF; CDR3 DNA: TGCGCCAGCAGCTTGATATCTTGGACTAGCGGGAACTTCAATGAGCAGTTCTTC
D gene: NA; J gene: TRBJ1-5; clone size: many; V gene: TRBV7-2; CDR3 protein: CASSLVRGGSNQPQHF; CDR3 DNA: TGTGCCAGCAGCTTAGTTAGGGGCGGAAGCAATCAGCCCCAGCATTTT
D gene: TRBD1; J gene: TRBJ2-7; clone size: many; V gene: TRBV6-2/TRBV6-3; CDR3 protein: CATHRGRGRLYEQYF; CDR3 DNA: TGTGCCACACACAGGGGCCGGGGTCGTCTCTACGAGCAGTACTTC
D gene: TRBD2; J gene: TRBJ2-5; clone size: many; V gene: TRBV13; CDR3 protein: CASSPPYESGSGETQYF; CDR3 DNA: TGTGCCAGCAGCCCGCCATACGAGAGCGGGAGTGGAGAGACCCAGTACTTC